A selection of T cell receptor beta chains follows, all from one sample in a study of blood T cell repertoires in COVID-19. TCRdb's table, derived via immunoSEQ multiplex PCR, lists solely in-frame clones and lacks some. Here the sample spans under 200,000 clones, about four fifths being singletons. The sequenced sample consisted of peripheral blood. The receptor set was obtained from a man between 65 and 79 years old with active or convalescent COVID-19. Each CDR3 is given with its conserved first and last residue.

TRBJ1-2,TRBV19,CASSARLSNYGYTF
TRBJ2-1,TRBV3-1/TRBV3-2,CASSHGLAGGPYNEQFF
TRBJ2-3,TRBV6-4,CASSDSAGAGTDTQYF
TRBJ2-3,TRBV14,CASSQEETSPTSPQYF
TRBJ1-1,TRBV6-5,CASARDRMNTEAFF
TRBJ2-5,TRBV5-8,CASSLTPGWETQYF
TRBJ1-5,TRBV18,CASSSDGQNQPQHF
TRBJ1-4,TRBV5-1,CASSLVYRGQPNEKLFF
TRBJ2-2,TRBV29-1,CSVESGDRGPSTGELFF
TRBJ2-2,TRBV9,CASSLLGRELFF
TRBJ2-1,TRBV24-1,CATSSSGYNEQFF
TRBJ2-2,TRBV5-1,CASTTGTHTGELFF
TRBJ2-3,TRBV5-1,CASSGLAADTQYF
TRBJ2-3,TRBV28,CASSNSGGAIDTQYF
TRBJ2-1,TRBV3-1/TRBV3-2,CASSQDSRAYNEQFF
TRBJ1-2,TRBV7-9,CASSQTGQGFYGYTF
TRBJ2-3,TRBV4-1,CASSPSLVRGRGDTQYF
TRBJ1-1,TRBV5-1,CASSWGGMNTEAFF
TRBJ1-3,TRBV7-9,CASSSTSSGNTIYF
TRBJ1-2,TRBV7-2,CASSSLGQGEGYTF
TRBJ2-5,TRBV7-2,CASSSGETYQETQYF
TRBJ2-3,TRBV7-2,CASSLETSGGVDTQYF
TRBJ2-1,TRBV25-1,CASKGTAYNEQFF
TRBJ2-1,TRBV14,CASSQERVSYNEQFF
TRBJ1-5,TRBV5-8,CASRSVTRGHQPQHF
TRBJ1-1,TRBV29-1,CSAWDSLTEAFF
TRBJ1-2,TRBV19,CASSIAAGGYGYTF
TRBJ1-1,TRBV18,CASSPRDRGSNTEAFF
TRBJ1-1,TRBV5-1,CASSLGDRGAEAFF
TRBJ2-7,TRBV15,CATSRLPSSYEQYF
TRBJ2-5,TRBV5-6,CASSLDGPKETQYF
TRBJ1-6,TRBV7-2,CASSLDRNSYNSPLHF
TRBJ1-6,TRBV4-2,CASSQGPAGGENNSPLHF
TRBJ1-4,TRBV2,CASSGNDNEKLFF
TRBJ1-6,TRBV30,CAWSVLSDSPLHF
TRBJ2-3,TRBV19,CASSIWSGGATDTQYF
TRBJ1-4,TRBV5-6,CASSLSGTTNEKLFF
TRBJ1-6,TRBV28,CASISGVRSPLHF
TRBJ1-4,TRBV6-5,CASGPGTGVRKLFF
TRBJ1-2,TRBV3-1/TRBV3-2,CASSQGWSNYGYTF
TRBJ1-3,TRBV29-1,CSVVSPSSSGNTIYF
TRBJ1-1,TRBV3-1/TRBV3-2,CASSQVGEPNTEAFF
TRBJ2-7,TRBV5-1,CASRPDIGSYEQYF
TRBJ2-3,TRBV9,CASSVGDGLGLDTQYF
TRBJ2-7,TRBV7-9,CASSSRTSDYEQYF